This T cell receptor (beta chain) was identified in a study of blood T cell repertoires in COVID-19. This CDR3 spans 15 amino acids. With 4 bases removed from V and 4 bases from J, the gap between germline ends came to 14 bases. Germline CDR1 reads LNHDA; CDR2 reads SQIVND (reference sequence). Measured with immunoSEQ multiplex PCR; TCRdb has only the in-frame clones, and not every one. The repertoire holds 250,000 to 300,000 clones, with roughly 87% as singletons. This clone was seen only once. This sequence originates from a woman between 50 and 59 years old who had recovered from COVID-19. Sequenced input: peripheral blood. V gene TRBV19 combines with J gene TRBJ2-1; D gene uncertain. The CDR3 DNA reads TGTGCCAGTAGTAGATCCGGAGTCCCTTACAATGAGCAGTTCTTC. It translates to CASSRSGVPYNEQFF.